Below are 8 T cell receptor beta chains sequenced from a single sample in a study of tumor and adjacent non-tumor tissue in lung cancer. The library came from three nested PCR rounds adapted from ARM-PCR protocols. TCRdb re-called the multiplex PCR reads with MiXCR, one entry per CDR3 protein. The table includes around 82,000 distinct CDR3 sequences, around 80% detected once. No cell sorting was done before RNA was extracted from the tissue. This non-tumor lung sample came from over 3 cm beyond the tumor edge. The sequencing sample was made of distant non-tumor lung tissue. These receptors all come from a man aged 55 to 69 with non-small cell lung cancer.

On this clonotype: Mismatch with germline at one junction end may stem from a read error. The V and J genes are TRBV20-1 and TRBJ1-1; 8 nucleotides line up with TRBD1. This CDR3 is 13 amino acids long. Germline CDR1 DFQATT, CDR2 SNEGSKA (reference sequence). The CDR3 DNA sequence: TGCAGTGTTAACAGGGGGTCGAACACTGAAGGTTTCTTT. Protein sequence: CSVNRGSNTEGFF.

With respect to this clonotype: Without the conserved terminal phenylalanine or tryptophan, this CDR3 likely stems from a read error. The DNA is omitted, as the CDR3 cannot be located on it reliably, and the CDR3 follows TCRdb's listing. The rearrangement links TRBV11-2 to TRBJ2-2. The V gene's germline CDR1 is SGHAT and CDR2 FQNNGV. The CDR3 extends over 15 residues, inclusive of both ends. The CDR3 reads CASSLIRSNTGELCL.

The genes are TRBV28 and TRBJ1-1; D unclear. Trimming removed 2 bases from V and 4 bases from J, with 8 bases in between. Looked up from germline, CDR1 is MDHEN and CDR2 is SYDVKM. The CDR3 contains 13 residues. The CDR3 protein is CASSLPAGTEAFF. CDR3 coding DNA: TGTGCCAGCAGTTTACCAGCGGGCACTGAAGCTTTCTTT.

Comments on this clonotype: One end of the junction is discordant with germline, which a read error may explain. V and J are TRBV12-3 or TRBV12-4 and TRBJ2-5; D may be TRBD2 (5 bases). The CDR3 is made up of 13 amino acids. The CDR3 loop is CASSLCPAETQCF. CDR3 nucleotide sequence: TGTGCCAGCAGTTTATGTCCAGCGGAGACCCAGTGCTTC.

In the case of this clonotype: The junction departs from germline at one end; a sequencing error may be responsible. The chain links TRBV6-5 to TRBJ2-6, with a tentative D call TRBD1 (6 bases). The CDR3 totals 17 residues. CDR1 MNHEY and CDR2 SVGAGI come from the germline V gene. CDR3 sequence: CAISFGTRGSGANVLTF. The CDR3 DNA sequence: TGTGCCATCAGTTTCGGGACAAGGGGCTCCGGGGCCAACGTCCTGACTTTC.

Remarks on this clonotype: Relative to the germline gene, one junction end is altered; a read error may explain this. This sequence joins TRBV5-6 and TRBJ1-1; D possibly corresponds to TRBD1 (5 bases). The CDR3 has 13 amino acids. Looked up from germline, CDR1 is SGHDT and CDR2 is YYEEEE. The CDR3 DNA is TGTGTCAGCAGCATGCTTCAGGGCACTGAAGCTTTCTTT. The encoded protein is CVSSMLQGTEAFF.

About this clonotype: A junction end diverges from the germline sequence, so it may reflect a read error. The rearrangement uses TRBV28 and TRBJ1-1, with a tentative D call TRBD1 (5 bases). Germline V gives CDR1 MDHEN, CDR2 SYDVKM. The length of the CDR3 is 13 residues. CDR3 coding DNA: TGTGCCAACAGTTTACTAGCGGGGACTGAAACTTTCTTT. Its translation: CANSLLAGTETFF.

As regards this clonotype: A read error may account for a junction end that differs from germline. V is TRBV5-1 and J is TRBJ2-1; 13 bases are a match to TRBD2. The CDR3 is made up of 18 amino acids. Germline CDR1 reads SGHRS; CDR2 reads YFSETQ. CDR3 region: CTSSRNPGLAGYYNEQFF. Written as DNA, the CDR3 is TGCACCAGCAGCCGAAATCCGGGACTAGCGGGATATTACAATGAGCAGTTCTTC.